This T cell receptor beta chain was retrieved from a study of monozygotic twins with inflammatory bowel disease. Used for each TCR library was 3500 ng of total RNA. Following a re-call of the 5' RACE reads, TCRdb has one entry per CDR3 protein and lacks DNA. Here the sample table reports about 450,000 distinct CDR3 sequences. Germline values: CDR1 DFQATT, CDR2 SNEGSKA (reference sequence). The CDR3 is 12 amino acids. Sequencing used blood. The chain recombines TRBV20-1 with TRBJ2-2. The sequence was collected from a human donor with ulcerative colitis or Crohn's disease, or a healthy co-twin of an affected twin (not recorded which). CDR3 protein: CSARDLSSRMFF.